One sample yielded the 2 T cell receptor beta chains listed below, sequenced in a study of neurological immune-mediated disorders. TCRdb fed the 5' RACE reads into MiXCR, producing one record per CDR3 protein. The data hold 59,000 or so distinct CDR3 sequences, with roughly an eighth observed a single time. The sequencing sample was made of PBMCs. The receptors originated from a woman aged 55-69 years with HTLV-1-associated myelopathy (HAM/TSP).

This clonotype was counted ten times or more. This sequence joins TRBV20-1 and TRBJ2-3, with a possible D match to TRBD2 (5 bases). The CDR3 totals 13 residues. CDR1 and CDR2 from the germline V gene are DFQATT and SNEGSKA (reference sequence). The V end was cut by 6 bases, the J end by 3 bases, with 13 bases between. CDR3 nucleotides: TGCAGTGCCTCTAGGACTGTTACAGATACGCAGTATTTT. Residues: CSASRTVTDTQYF.

This clonotype appeared many times. The chain employs TRBV18 and TRBJ1-1; no reliable D call. Germline-derived CDR1 and CDR2 are KGHSH and LQKENI. Trimming took off 3 bases at V and 6 bases at J, with 11 bases between the two ends. The CDR3 length is 13 residues. The CDR3 bases are TGTGCCAGCTCACCCCGAGATGGGGCTGAAGCTTTCTTT. This translates into CASSPRDGAEAFF.